This T cell receptor (beta chain) was found in a study of OX40 agonist ivuxolimab in advanced cancers. V dropped 0 bases and J dropped 3 bases, with 8 bases sitting between them. CDR3 length equals 14 residues. CDR1 SGHRS and CDR2 YFSETQ come from the germline V gene. Sequencing used immunoSEQ multiplex PCR; TCRdb keeps in-frame clones, though not all of them. This sample has fewer than 45,000 clones, with under 85% found just once. The chain employs TRBV5-1 and TRBJ2-3; D is uncertain. This sample comprised CD4+ or CD8+ T cells sorted from blood, obtained in a trial of the OX40 agonist ivuxolimab. The clonotype originates from an adult with an advanced solid tumor such as melanoma, head and neck, liver or kidney cancer. CDR3 loop: CASSLGYLTDTQYF. CDR3 DNA: TGCGCCAGCAGCTTGGGTTATCTTACAGATACGCAGTATTTT.